These 26 T cell receptor beta chains share one sample of origin, sequenced in a study of blood T cell repertoires in COVID-19. Method: immunoSEQ multiplex PCR; TCRdb's copy keeps in-frame clones and lacks some. Of tens of thousands of clones in the sample, less than 85% were seen once. The sample consisted of peripheral blood. All receptors derive from an elderly man with active COVID-19.

V and J are TRBV4-1 and TRBJ1-6; TRBD1 matches 8 bases. The ends lost 1 base at V and 7 bases at J; junction bases unmatched: 9. Germline CDR1 is MGHRA and CDR2 is YSYEKL. This CDR3 is built from 17 residues. This CDR3 is CASSQVSVRQGNSPLHF. The CDR3 region has the DNA TGCGCCAGCAGCCAAGTGTCAGTACGACAGGGGAATTCACCCCTCCACTTT.

This rearrangement joins TRBV9 to TRBJ1-6; D not resolved. Germline CDR1 reads SGDLS; CDR2 reads YYNGEE. The CDR3 loop spans 14 amino acids. V lost 5 bases and J 5 bases, leaving 11 bases between the germline ends. The CDR3 region has the DNA TGTGCCAGCAGAGCTGGGAGCGATAATTCACCCCTCCACTTT. Translated, it gives CASRAGSDNSPLHF.

The genes are TRBV11-2 and TRBJ2-1; 7 nucleotides match TRBD1. Germline V lookup: CDR1 SGHAT, CDR2 FQNNGV. J lost 7 bases, V lost 4 bases, and 4 bases had no gene match. This CDR3 is built from 13 residues. Here the CDR3 reads CASSSDRDNEQFF. The CDR3 bases are TGTGCCAGCAGCTCAGACAGGGATAATGAGCAGTTCTTC.

The rearrangement uses TRBV5-4 and TRBJ1-6; 8 bases map to TRBD1. This CDR3 contains 16 residues. The germline gives CDR1 SGHNT, CDR2 YYREEE (reference sequence). Losses at the gene ends were 3 bases for V and 8 bases for J; bases not matched to a gene: 10. As DNA, the CDR3 is TGTGCCAGCAGCTCTCTAGGACAGGGCCATGATTCACCCCTCCACTTT. It specifies CASSSLGQGHDSPLHF.

V is TRBV28 and J is TRBJ2-4; 7 bases are a match to TRBD2. This CDR3 contains 16 residues. With 1 base clipped from V and 1 base from J, the junction kept 4 bases outside the gene matches. The germline V gene encodes CDR1 MDHEN and CDR2 SYDVKM. CDR3 region: CASSLSGRLAKNIQYF. CDR3 bases: TGTGCCAGCAGTTTATCCGGGAGGCTGGCCAAAAACATTCAGTACTTC.

V is TRBV30 and J is TRBJ1-2; 8 bases agree with TRBD1. Germline CDR1 is GTSNPN and CDR2 is SVGIG (reference sequence). The junction had 10 bases not matched to a gene; V was cut back by 6 bases and J by 4 bases. CDR3 size: 14 residues. The CDR3 DNA follows: TGTGCCTGTTATGACAGGGGATTGGGCTATGGCTACACCTTC. It codes for CACYDRGLGYGYTF.

This clone has more than one count but fewer than ten. This chain connects TRBV19 to TRBJ2-7, with D uncertain. Germline V gene data show CDR1 as LNHDA and CDR2 as SQIVND (reference sequence). This CDR3 contains 14 residues. Between the trimmed V and J ends, which lost 6 bases and 2 bases, there was a span of 14 bases. CDR3 DNA: TGTGCCAGTAGCCTTCAACTAAACCCCTACGAGCAGTACTTC. This gives the protein CASSLQLNPYEQYF.

This clone appeared a few times. The V gene is TRBV18, the J gene TRBJ2-6; 7 bases agree with TRBD1. V trimming: 3 bases; J trimming: 0 bases; junction bases outside the gene matches: 5. The length of the CDR3 is 17 residues. Germline-derived CDR1 and CDR2 are KGHSH and LQKENI. The CDR3 region is CASSPGDRASGANVLTF. CDR3 in DNA: TGTGCCAGCTCACCGGGGGACAGAGCCTCTGGGGCCAACGTCCTGACTTTC.

The chain couples TRBV4-2 to TRBJ2-5, with TRBD1 as a possible D gene (7 bases). This CDR3 spans 16 amino acids. The V gene lost 2 bases and the J gene lost 1 base, with 14 bases spanning the gap. The germline V gene encodes CDR1 LGHNA and CDR2 YNFKEQ. The DNA of the CDR3 is TGTGCCAGCAGCCAAACGCGGGGACAGCCCCAAGAGACCCAGTACTTC. Protein: CASSQTRGQPQETQYF.

V gene TRBV18 combines with J gene TRBJ1-5; weak D call: TRBD1 (6 bases). Trimming stripped 6 bases from V and 5 bases from J, with 11 bases between. Germline CDR1 is KGHSH and CDR2 is LQKENI. The CDR3 sequence is 13 residues long. The CDR3 loop is CASSRDIDQPQHF. The DNA of the CDR3 is TGTGCCAGCTCCCGGGACATAGATCAGCCCCAGCATTTT.

This chain uses TRBV28 with TRBJ2-1, with 13 bases matching TRBD2. V shed 6 bases, J shed 8 bases, and the junction held 7 bases outside the gene matches. Germline V gene sequence: CDR1 MDHEN, CDR2 SYDVKM. The CDR3 loop spans 15 amino acids. For the CDR3, the DNA is TGTGCCAGCAGATCCGGGACTAGCGGGACTTATGAGCAGTTCTTC. This codes for CASRSGTSGTYEQFF.

The J gene is TRBJ1-1, the V gene TRBV7-2, with D hard to call. V lost 3 bases to trimming and J lost 0 bases, with 11 bases between them. Germline loops: CDR1 SGHTA, CDR2 FQGNSA. CDR3 length: 15 amino acids. CDR3 amino acids: CASSLAPVMNTEAFF. CDR3 nucleotide sequence: TGTGCCAGCAGCTTGGCTCCTGTTATGAACACTGAAGCTTTCTTT. The full variable domain, in which reference TRBV7-2 and TRBJ1-1 provide the parts outside the CDR3, is GAGVSQSPSNKVTEKGKDVELRCDPISGHTALYWYRQSLGQGLEFLIYFQGNSAPDKSGLPSDRFSAERTGGSVSTLTIQRTQQEDSAVYLCASSLAPVMNTEAFFGQGTRLTVV.

The chain joins TRBV7-6 to TRBJ2-2; TRBD2 might be the D (7 bases). The V end was cut by 1 base, the J end by 5 bases, with 11 bases between. This CDR3 region has 15 residues. Per the germline V gene, CDR1 is SGHVS and CDR2 is FNYEAQ. CDR3 coding DNA: TGTGCCAGCAGCTTAGAGGCGGGGGCAACCGGGGAGCTGTTTTTT. Translated, it gives CASSLEAGATGELFF.

This sequence joins TRBV6-2 or TRBV6-3 and TRBJ2-2; TRBD2 matches at 10 bases. The CDR3 length is 17 residues. V trimming: 2 bases; J trimming: 6 bases; junction bases outside the gene matches: 9. Germline V CDR1 and CDR2: MNHEY, SVGEGT. Written as DNA, the CDR3 is TGTGCCAGCAGTTACGCGCTAGCGGGAGTAAGTGCCGGGGAGCTGTTTTTT. As protein: CASSYALAGVSAGELFF.

This clone appeared once. The chain carries TRBV4-1 and TRBJ2-7, with D tentatively TRBD2 (7 bases). This CDR3 is built from 15 residues. V lost 2 bases, J lost 5 bases, and 16 bases lay in between. Germline V gene lookup returns CDR1 MGHRA and CDR2 YSYEKL. As DNA, the CDR3 is TGCGCCAGCAGCCAAAACAGGGAGGGCGGGCACGAGCAGTACTTC. Its translation: CASSQNREGGHEQYF.

This chain links TRBV27 with TRBJ1-4; D gene unclear. The CDR3 consists of 15 residues. The germline V and J ends were trimmed by 2 bases and 3 bases, with 10 bases remaining between them. Germline V gene sequence: CDR1 MNHEY, CDR2 SMNVEV (reference sequence). Here the CDR3 reads CASSLREGPNEKLFF. The CDR3 DNA is TGTGCCAGCAGTTTAAGGGAGGGTCCTAATGAAAAACTGTTTTTT.

A single count supports this clone. The chain combines TRBV24-1 with TRBJ1-4; 9 bases agree with TRBD1. CDR1 is KGHDR, CDR2 SFDVKD, per germline. This CDR3 spans 17 amino acids. V lost 4 bases and J lost 0; bases outside the gene matches: 5. CDR3 coding DNA: TGTGCCACCAGTGAGGATACAGGGGGCACAACTAATGAAAAACTGTTTTTT. It specifies CATSEDTGGTTNEKLFF.

The V and J genes are TRBV5-4 and TRBJ2-3, with 12 bases that match TRBD2. Germline V gene sequence: CDR1 SGHNT, CDR2 YYREEE (reference sequence). Germline trimming cut 4 bases from V and 3 bases from J; bases unmatched to any gene: 9. The CDR3 covers 17 residues. The CDR3 loop is CASSQPSGTSGTDTQYF. DNA of the CDR3: TGTGCCAGCAGCCAGCCGTCCGGGACTAGCGGGACAGATACGCAGTATTTT. The full variable domain, its missing parts supplied by reference TRBV5-4 and TRBJ2-3, is ETGVTQSPTHLIKTRGQQVTLRCSSQSGHNTVSWYQQALGQGPQFIFQYYREEENGRGNFPPRFSGLQFPNYSSELNVNALELDDSALYLCASSQPSGTSGTDTQYFGPGTRLTVL.

This clone was recorded only once. V and J are TRBV7-8 and TRBJ2-2; TRBD1 matches 7 bases. V was pared by 6 bases and J by 5 bases, with 15 bases of the junction left unmatched. Germline CDR1 reads SGHVS; CDR2 reads FQNEAQ. This CDR3 is built from 17 residues. CDR3 in amino acids: CASRPQTGIYHTGELFF. DNA of the CDR3: TGTGCCAGCAGACCCCAGACAGGGATTTATCATACCGGGGAGCTGTTTTTT.

V usage is TRBV3-1 (or the pseudogene TRBV3-2) and J usage is TRBJ1-5; 7 bases agree with TRBD1. Germline CDR1 reads LGHDT; CDR2 reads YNNKEL (reference sequence). The CDR3 covers 17 residues. With V trimmed by 0 bases and J by 4 bases, 9 bases remained unmatched. CDR3: CASSQDLLGQLNQPQHF. The CDR3, as DNA: TGTGCCAGCAGCCAAGATTTGTTGGGACAGTTGAATCAGCCCCAGCATTTT.

The chain combines TRBV5-1 with TRBJ1-1; D unclear. Trimming took off 0 bases at V and 7 bases at J, with 7 bases between the two ends. CDR3 length equals 12 residues. CDR1 and CDR2 from the germline V gene are SGHRS and YFSETQ. The CDR3, as DNA: TGCGCCAGCAGCTTGGGAACAAATGAAGCTTTCTTT. Encoded protein: CASSLGTNEAFF.

This chain joins TRBV5-5 and TRBJ1-2; TRBD1 agrees at 7 bases. The CDR3 sequence is 15 residues long. The V gene's germline CDR1 is SGHKS and CDR2 YYEKEE (reference sequence). Trimming removed 4 bases from V and 3 bases from J; junction bases left unmatched: 9. DNA of the CDR3: TGTGCCAGCAGCGTGGATCCGACAGGGCACTATGGCTACACCTTC. Translation gives CASSVDPTGHYGYTF.

The chain is built from TRBV5-1 and TRBJ1-5, with TRBD1 matching over 10 bases. The germline CDR1 and CDR2 sequences are SGHRS and YFSETQ. This CDR3 comprises 16 residues. The J segment lost 9 bases and the V segment lost 0 bases, leaving 9 bases of the junction unmatched. The chain's CDR3 is CASSLGPGQGNWPQHF. The DNA of the CDR3 is TGCGCCAGCAGCTTGGGACCGGGACAGGGGAATTGGCCCCAGCATTTT.

The chain carries TRBV5-1 and TRBJ2-3; D uncertain. V shed 1 base and J shed 2 bases, with 8 bases lying between them. The CDR3 is 14 amino acids. In germline, CDR1 is SGHRS, CDR2 YFSETQ. The CDR3, as DNA: TGCGCCAGCAGCTTGACAGACCCCACAGATACGCAGTATTTT. Translated, it gives CASSLTDPTDTQYF.

This clone was found once. This chain's CDR3 is CASSIIPGQGQKQYF. CDR3 sequence (DNA): TGTGCCAGTAGTATTATCCCGGGACAGGGCCAAAAGCAGTACTTC. The rearrangement uses TRBV19 and TRBJ2-7; 9 bases line up with TRBD1. CDR1 and CDR2 (germline): LNHDA, SQIVND (reference sequence). J gave up 8 bases and V 3 bases, and 11 bases lay outside the gene matches. There are 15 residues in the CDR3.

V gene TRBV27 combines with J gene TRBJ1-2, with D possibly TRBD1 on 5 matching bases. Germline-derived CDR1 and CDR2 are MNHEY and SMNVEV (reference sequence). This CDR3 has 16 residues. V was trimmed by 6 bases and J by 0 bases, leaving 17 bases between them. The CDR3 coding sequence is TGTGCCAGCAGCCCTCGGGGGTCCGCGCCTAACTATGGCTACACCTTC. Protein: CASSPRGSAPNYGYTF.